The T cell receptor (beta chain) under discussion was sequenced for a study of human CD8 memory T cell subsets. This clonotype counts as large by frequency. CDR1 and CDR2 from the germline V gene are MDHEN and SYDVKM. This CDR3 has 18 amino acids. In each subset, RNA was taken from duplicate vials, each of over 120,000 sorted CD8+ T cells. Preparation of the TCR beta libraries relied on UMI-labeled 5' RACE. TCRdb re-called the 5' RACE reads and gives one entry per CDR3 protein, without DNA. The repertoire table contains 9,500 to 13,000 distinct CDR3 sequences. This sequence originates from a human donor in good health. The sequencing sample was made of CD8+ stem-like memory T cells (TSCM and TCM) sorted from PBMCs. The subset denotes: stem-like memory CD8 T cells (TSTEM), CCR7+ PD-1- TIGIT-. The chain joins TRBV28 to TRBJ1-5; TCRdb's D call, TRBD1, is unchecked because there is no DNA. The CDR3 reads CASSLETARLKSNQPQHF.